This TCR beta chain comes out of a study of shared clonotypes between healthy human individuals. Study findings and constraints: Exclusively blood specimens were collected; tissue repertoires likely differ. Among non-shared clonotypes, generation probabilities were lower than among those shared by all four donors.

For every subset, genomic DNA was evenly distributed across several immunoSEQ plates. Using immunoSEQ multiplex PCR, the repertoire was profiled, and TCRdb retains in-frame clones only, with some absent. The repertoire holds some 2 million clones, with about 95% as singletons. Germline assignment: CDR1 MNHEY and CDR2 SMNVEV (reference sequence). This CDR3 region has 14 residues. V was cut by 2 bases and J by 8 bases, with 15 bases left in between. CD45RO-negative, CCR7-positively selected cells formed the naive CD8 fraction, excluding terminally differentiated effector memory CD45RA+ cells. Details on this clone: The antigen is undetermined.

The chain has TRBV27 and TRBJ1-2; D is possibly TRBD1 (5 bases). Sequencing was carried out using naive CD8+ T cells sorted from blood. The TCR comes from a man between 18 and 35 years old in good health. The CDR3 is CASSLDPQGPGYTF. Written as DNA, the CDR3 is TGTGCCAGCAGTTTAGATCCCCAGGGTCCCGGCTACACCTTC.